This entry lists 8 T cell receptor beta chains sequenced from one sample in a study of shared clonotypes between healthy human individuals. Only in-frame clones appear in the TCRdb table, and some are missing; sequencing was by immunoSEQ multiplex PCR. The profile shows about 2 million clones, 85% to 95% of them singletons. Specimen: naive CD4+ T cells sorted from blood. The sample's subset: CD45RA+ positively selected. These receptors originate from a man aged 18 to 29 in good health.

This chain connects TRBV2 to TRBJ1-2; D gene uncertain. With 1 base removed from V and 4 bases from J, the gap between germline ends came to 7 bases. Germline V gene sequence: CDR1 SNHLY, CDR2 FYNNEI. CDR3 length: 13 amino acids. Here the CDR3 reads CASSEGQVYGYTF. The CDR3 DNA reads TGTGCCAGCAGTGAAGGGCAGGTCTATGGCTACACCTTC.

This clone occurred once. This sequence joins TRBV13 and TRBJ2-5, with 8 bases that match TRBD1. The DNA matches TRBJ2-7 better at its end, which makes the J call doubtful. Per the germline V gene, CDR1 is PRHDT and CDR2 is FYEKMQ (reference sequence). The CDR3 runs to 14 residues. The CDR3 sequence: CASSPRTGPYEQYF. In nucleotides, the CDR3 is TGTGCCAGCAGCCCCCGGACAGGGCCCTACGAGCAGTACTTC.

The V gene is TRBV20-1, the J gene TRBJ2-3; D gene ambiguous. Trimming cost V 2 bases and J 5 bases, with 5 bases left between them. Germline CDR1 reads DFQATT; CDR2 reads SNEGSKA (reference sequence). The CDR3 has 11 residues. For the CDR3, the DNA is TGCAGTGCTAGATGGGGAGATACGCAGTATTTT. Translated: CSARWGDTQYF.

Concerning this clone: This CDR3 is also generated by other DNA sequences in the sample. This rearrangement joins TRBV10-3 to TRBJ2-1; 12 nucleotides match TRBD2. The CDR3 is 15 residues long. V gave up 4 bases and J gave up 4 bases; unmatched junction bases: 2. Germline CDR1 ENHRY, CDR2 SYGVKD. CDR3 DNA: TGTGCCATCAGTGGAGGGACTAGCGGGTACAATGAGCAGTTCTTC. Translated, it gives CAISGGTSGYNEQFF.

The chain is built from TRBV6-5 and TRBJ2-1; no firm D call. The CDR3 loop spans 15 amino acids. Per germline, CDR1 MNHEY and CDR2 SVGAGI. V lost 0 bases and J lost 3, with 9 bases in between. The CDR3 loop is CASSYSAWGYNEQFF. As DNA, the CDR3 is TGTGCCAGCAGTTACTCCGCCTGGGGCTACAATGAGCAGTTCTTC.

The genes are TRBV23-1 and TRBJ2-7; possibly TRBD1 or TRBD2 for D (6 bases each). TRBV23-1 is classed as an ORF, of uncertain function. V was clipped by 0 bases and J by 4 bases, with 22 bases between them. This CDR3 is built from 18 residues. CDR3 in amino acids: CASSQSIGGQDYLYEQYF. The CDR3 region has the DNA TGCGCCAGCAGTCAATCGATAGGGGGGCAGGACTACCTATACGAGCAGTACTTC.

The chain carries TRBV7-8 and TRBJ1-1; no clear D gene. The CDR3 runs to 16 residues. Trimming removed 3 bases from V and 0 bases from J, with 14 bases in between. CDR1 and CDR2 (germline): SGHVS, FQNEAQ. The CDR3 DNA is TGTGCCAGCAGCTTTATGGGAAAGAGGATGAACACTGAAGCTTTCTTT. Translating gives CASSFMGKRMNTEAFF.

J is TRBJ2-1 and V is TRBV9, with TRBD1 matching 8 bases. The ends lost 2 bases at V and 2 bases at J; junction bases unmatched: 6. The CDR3 length is 16 residues. Germline CDR1 SGDLS, CDR2 YYNGEE. CDR3 protein: CASSVGWGQAYNEQFF. The CDR3, as DNA: TGTGCCAGCAGCGTGGGATGGGGACAGGCCTACAATGAGCAGTTCTTC.